This passage covers 14 T cell receptor beta chains from one sample sequenced in a study of cytomegalovirus exposure and HLA in healthy donors. The PCR contained 60 Vbeta and 13 Jbeta primers. TCRdb's table, derived via immunoSEQ multiplex PCR, lists solely in-frame clones and lacks some. The sample lists around 270,000 clones, 80% seen once, with roughly 0.31% in the top ten. The sequencing sample was made of PBMCs. Source of these receptors: a girl under 10 years old in good health and CMV-seronegative.

The chain carries TRBV5-1 and TRBJ2-3; TRBD2 matches at 8 bases. The germline V gene encodes CDR1 SGHRS and CDR2 YFSETQ. The CDR3 loop spans 15 amino acids. V dropped 4 bases and J dropped 2; count of bases not matched to a gene: 6. This CDR3 is CASSHPGGTTDTQYF. CDR3 coding DNA: TGCGCCAGCAGCCACCCGGGGGGGACCACAGATACGCAGTATTTT.

J is TRBJ2-3 and V is TRBV19; a weak D match, TRBD1 (5 bases). This CDR3 contains 13 residues. V lost 5 bases and J lost 4, with 10 bases in between. Looked up from germline, CDR1 is LNHDA and CDR2 is SQIVND (reference sequence). The CDR3: CASSLWGPDTQYF. The DNA for the CDR3 is TGTGCCAGTAGTCTCTGGGGCCCAGATACGCAGTATTTT.

The chain is built from TRBV30 and TRBJ2-3; possible D gene TRBD2, 6 bases. Trimming shortened V by 1 base and J by 6 bases, and 14 bases separated the two germline ends. Germline CDR1 is GTSNPN and CDR2 is SVGIG (reference sequence). The CDR3 is 14 amino acids. The CDR3 loop is CAWSGRVGSDTQYF. The DNA for the CDR3 is TGTGCCTGGAGTGGGAGGGTTGGGTCGGATACGCAGTATTTT.

This clone was counted once. The chain combines TRBV27 with TRBJ1-2; D is undetermined. In germline, CDR1 is MNHEY, CDR2 SMNVEV (reference sequence). There are 15 residues in the CDR3. Trimming pared 2 bases from V and 1 base from J, leaving 11 bases between. CDR3 DNA sequence: TGTGCCAGCAGTTTAGGCGTCAGGAATAACTATGGCTACACCTTC. Encoded protein: CASSLGVRNNYGYTF.

The rearrangement links TRBV14 to TRBJ1-2, with 7 nucleotides matching TRBD1. V was clipped by 1 base and J by 7 bases; unmatched bases: 3. The CDR3 length is 13 residues. The germline V gene has CDR1 SGHDN and CDR2 FVKESK. In DNA form, the CDR3 reads TGTGCCAGCAGCCAAGTGTGGACAGGTGGCTACACCTTC. Protein sequence: CASSQVWTGGYTF. Full variable domain (remainder filled in from reference TRBV14 and TRBJ1-2): EAGVTQFPSHSVIEKGQTVTLRCDPISGHDNLYWYRRVMGKEIKFLLHFVKESKQDESGMPNNRFLAERTGGTYSTLKVQPAELEDSGVYFCASSQVWTGGYTFGSGTRLTVV.

The chain employs TRBV28 and TRBJ2-7, with a tentative D call TRBD2 (5 bases). Germline V CDR1 and CDR2: MDHEN, SYDVKM. V lost 6 bases and J lost 0, with 15 bases in between. The CDR3 runs 15 residues. For the CDR3, the DNA is TGTGCCAGCAGGGTTGCCGGGATGGGCTCCTACGAGCAGTACTTC. It yields the protein CASRVAGMGSYEQYF.

The gene calls are TRBV10-3 and TRBJ1-3; no firm D call. Per germline, CDR1 ENHRY and CDR2 SYGVKD. V lost 7 bases to trimming and J lost 2 bases, with 12 bases between them. CDR3 length equals 14 residues. The CDR3 region has the DNA TGTGCCATCACAGAAAGTGCCCCTGGAAACACCATATATTTT. Its translation is CAITESAPGNTIYF.

The V call is TRBV11-1, the J call TRBJ2-7; 9 positions agree with TRBD1. Germline CDR1 reads SGHAT; CDR2 reads FQDESV (reference sequence). The CDR3 length is 15 residues. The V and J ends lost 4 bases and 4 bases, in that order; junction bases with no gene match: 8. CDR3 sequence: CASSYTDRGRYEQYF. CDR3 coding DNA: TGTGCCAGCAGCTACACGGACAGGGGACGGTACGAGCAGTACTTC.

The V and J genes are TRBV6-4 and TRBJ1-5; 10 positions match TRBD1. Germline V gene data show CDR1 as MRHNA and CDR2 as SNTAGT. Trimming took 3 bases from V and 2 from J; bases not matched to a gene: 1. CDR3 length: 15 amino acids. This CDR3 reads CASSEGTGGNQPQHF. The CDR3, as DNA: TGTGCCAGCAGTGAGGGGACAGGGGGCAATCAGCCCCAGCATTTT.

V gene TRBV5-1 combines with J gene TRBJ1-2; D not resolved. Germline CDR1 reads SGHRS; CDR2 reads YFSETQ. The V end was cut by 2 bases, the J end by 4 bases, with 12 bases between. The CDR3 contains 14 residues. The CDR3 protein is CASSFGRGGYGYTF. The CDR3, as DNA: TGCGCCAGCAGCTTTGGCAGAGGAGGCTATGGCTACACCTTC.

The chain combines TRBV15 with TRBJ2-1, with 7 bases that match TRBD1. Trimming removed 1 base from V and 4 bases from J; junction bases left unmatched: 4. The germline gives CDR1 LNHNV, CDR2 YYDKDF (reference sequence). The CDR3 consists of 15 residues. Here the CDR3 DNA reads TGTGCCACCAGCAGAGCCGGGACAGCTTACAATGAGCAGTTCTTC. Protein: CATSRAGTAYNEQFF.

The V call is TRBV5-4, the J call TRBJ2-3, with 8 bases lining up with TRBD2. V shed 4 bases and J 3 bases; nucleotides not matched to a gene: 4. CDR1 and CDR2 (germline): SGHNT, YYREEE (reference sequence). There are 14 residues in the CDR3. The CDR3 DNA sequence: TGTGCCAGCAGCCTGCGGGGGGAGACAGATACGCAGTATTTT. This gives the protein CASSLRGETDTQYF.

The chain uses TRBV5-4 and TRBJ2-3, with 7 bases that match TRBD1. CDR3 length: 15 amino acids. V lost 3 bases to trimming and J lost 3 bases; unmatched junction nucleotides: 7. Germline-derived CDR1 and CDR2 are SGHNT and YYREEE (reference sequence). The CDR3 sequence is CASSSQTGITDTQYF. The DNA of the CDR3 is TGTGCCAGCAGCTCCCAGACAGGGATTACAGATACGCAGTATTTT.

V usage is TRBV18 and J usage is TRBJ1-1, with D uncertain. The CDR3 contains 14 residues. CDR1 is KGHSH and CDR2 is LQKENI in the germline V gene. Trimming removed 3 bases at V and 5 bases at J, with 13 bases between. The DNA for the CDR3 is TGTGCCAGCTCACCTTCAGACTCTAGGACTGAAGCTTTCTTT. It is translated as CASSPSDSRTEAFF. The full variable domain, in which reference TRBV18 and TRBJ1-1 provide the parts outside the CDR3, is NAGVMQNPRHLVRRRGQEARLRCSPMKGHSHVYWYRQLPEEGLKFMVYLQKENIIDESGMPKERFSAEFPKEGPSILRIQQVVRGDSAAYFCASSPSDSRTEAFFGQGTRLTVV.